The clone carrying this T cell receptor (beta chain) occurred many times. Its antigen is not known. Assembly of TCR beta libraries relied on iRepertoire HTBI primers together with Arm-PCR of CDR3 regions. TCRdb redid the calling of the multiplex PCR reads with MiXCR, one entry per CDR3 protein. This table holds about 440,000 distinct CDR3 sequences, approximately 16% found once. This CDR3 has 15 amino acids. V lost 6 bases, J lost 4 bases, and 6 bases stayed unmatched. Per the germline V gene, CDR1 is MNHEY and CDR2 is SMNVEV (reference sequence). Described time point: newly diagnosed GD, antithyroid drugs for less than 3 months. PBMC-extracted RNA yielded the TCR library. This record comes from a study of regulatory T cells in long-lasting Graves disease. Study observations and caveats: Comparison showed that persistent patients shared more public clonotypes (2,741) than new patients (966). Exclusively peripheral blood, rather than thyroid tissue, was studied.

The data were also submitted as part of a second study, on T cells in Graves' hyperthyroidism and ophthalmopathy. That paper adds: Model predictions of ophthalmopathy came a median around 6.5 months before onset.

This TCR came from a woman in her twenties or thirties with Graves disease. Sequencing was performed on peripheral blood mononuclear cells (PBMCs), taken at new diagnosis, from a patient treated with antithyroid drugs. The chain combines TRBV27 with TRBJ2-1; 10 nucleotides align to TRBD2. The DNA of the CDR3 is TGTGCCAGCAGGATGCTAGCGGGGGTGTACAATGAGCAGTTCTTC. It translates to CASRMLAGVYNEQFF.